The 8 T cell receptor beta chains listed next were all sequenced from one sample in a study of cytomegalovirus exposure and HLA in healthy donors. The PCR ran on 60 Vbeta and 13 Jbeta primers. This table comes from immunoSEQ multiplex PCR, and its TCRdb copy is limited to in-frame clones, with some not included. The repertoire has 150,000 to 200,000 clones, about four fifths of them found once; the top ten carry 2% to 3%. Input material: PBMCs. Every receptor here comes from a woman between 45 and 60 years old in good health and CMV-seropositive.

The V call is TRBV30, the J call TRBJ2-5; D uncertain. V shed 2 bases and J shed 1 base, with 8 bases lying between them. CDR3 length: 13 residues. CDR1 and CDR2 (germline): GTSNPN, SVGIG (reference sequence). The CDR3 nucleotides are TGTGCCTGGAGTAATCAGGCCCAAGAGACCCAGTACTTC. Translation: CAWSNQAQETQYF.

Here the CDR3 DNA reads TGTGCCAGCAGTCAACAGGGTAATTTGAATCAGCCCCAGCATTTT. It encodes CASSQQGNLNQPQHF. V is TRBV7-2 and J is TRBJ1-5, with a weak D call TRBD1 (6 bases). Germline V gene lookup returns CDR1 SGHTA and CDR2 FQGNSA. The ends were cut back, 6 bases at V and 4 bases at J, with 16 bases in the middle. The CDR3 has 15 residues. The full variable domain, rest sourced from reference TRBV7-2 and TRBJ1-5, is GAGVSQSPSNKVTEKGKDVELRCDPISGHTALYWYRQSLGQGLEFLIYFQGNSAPDKSGLPSDRFSAERTGGSVSTLTIQRTQQEDSAVYLCASSQQGNLNQPQHFGDGTRLSIL.

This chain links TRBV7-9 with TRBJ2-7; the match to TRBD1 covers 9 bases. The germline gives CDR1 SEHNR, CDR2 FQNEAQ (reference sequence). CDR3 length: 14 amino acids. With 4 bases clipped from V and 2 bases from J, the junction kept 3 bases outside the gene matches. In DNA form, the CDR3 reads TGTGCCAGCAGCTCCCGGGACAGGGCCTACGAGCAGTACTTC. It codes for CASSSRDRAYEQYF.

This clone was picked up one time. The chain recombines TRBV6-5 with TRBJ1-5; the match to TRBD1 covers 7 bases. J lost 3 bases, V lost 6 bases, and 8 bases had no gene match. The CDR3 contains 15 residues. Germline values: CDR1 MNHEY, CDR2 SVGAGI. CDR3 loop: CASRKTGQLNQPQHF. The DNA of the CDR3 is TGTGCCAGCAGGAAGACGGGACAGCTCAATCAGCCCCAGCATTTT.

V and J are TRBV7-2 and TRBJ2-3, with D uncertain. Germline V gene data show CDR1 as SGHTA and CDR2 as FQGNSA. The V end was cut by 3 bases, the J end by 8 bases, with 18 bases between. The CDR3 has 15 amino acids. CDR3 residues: CASSFGGPAQITQYF. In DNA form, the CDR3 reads TGTGCCAGCAGCTTCGGTGGGCCAGCACAGATTACGCAGTATTTT. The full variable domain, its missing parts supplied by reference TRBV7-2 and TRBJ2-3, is GAGVSQSPSNKVTEKGKDVELRCDPISGHTALYWYRQSLGQGLEFLIYFQGNSAPDKSGLPSDRFSAERTGGSVSTLTIQRTQQEDSAVYLCASSFGGPAQITQYFGPGTRLTVL.

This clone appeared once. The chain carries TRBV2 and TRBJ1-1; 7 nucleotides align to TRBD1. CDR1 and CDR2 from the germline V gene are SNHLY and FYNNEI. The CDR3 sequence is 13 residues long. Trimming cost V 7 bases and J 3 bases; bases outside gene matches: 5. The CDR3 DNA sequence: TGTGCCAGCAAGGGACAGTTGTACACTGAAGCTTTCTTT. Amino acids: CASKGQLYTEAFF.

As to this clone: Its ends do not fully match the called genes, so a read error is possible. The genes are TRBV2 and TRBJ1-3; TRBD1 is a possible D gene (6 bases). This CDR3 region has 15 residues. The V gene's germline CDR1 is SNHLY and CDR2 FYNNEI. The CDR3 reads CASSLLDSLGNAIYF. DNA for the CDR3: TGTGCCAGCAGCCTACTGGACAGCCTTGGAAACGCCATATATTTT.

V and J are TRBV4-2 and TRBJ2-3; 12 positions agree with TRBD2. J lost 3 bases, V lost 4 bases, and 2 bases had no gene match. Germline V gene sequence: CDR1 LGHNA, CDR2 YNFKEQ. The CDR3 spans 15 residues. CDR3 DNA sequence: TGTGCCAGCAGCCCAACTAGCGGGGGGACAGATACGCAGTATTTT. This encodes CASSPTSGGTDTQYF.